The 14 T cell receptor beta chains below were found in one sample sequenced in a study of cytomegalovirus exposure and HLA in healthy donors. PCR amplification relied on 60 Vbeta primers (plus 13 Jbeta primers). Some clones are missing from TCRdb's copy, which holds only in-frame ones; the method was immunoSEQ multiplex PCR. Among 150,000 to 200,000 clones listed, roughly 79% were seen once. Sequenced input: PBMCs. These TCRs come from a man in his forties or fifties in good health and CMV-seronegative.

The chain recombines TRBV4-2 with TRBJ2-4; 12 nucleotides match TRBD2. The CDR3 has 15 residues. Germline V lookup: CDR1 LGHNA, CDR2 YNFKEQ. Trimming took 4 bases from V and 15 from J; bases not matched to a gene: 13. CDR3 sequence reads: CASSPRTSGTEVRYF. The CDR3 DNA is TGTGCCAGCAGCCCCCGGACTAGCGGGACTGAAGTGCGGTACTTC.

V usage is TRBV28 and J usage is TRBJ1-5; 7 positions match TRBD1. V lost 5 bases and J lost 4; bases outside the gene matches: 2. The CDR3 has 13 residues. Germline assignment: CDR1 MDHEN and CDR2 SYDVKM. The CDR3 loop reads CASSATGNQPQHF. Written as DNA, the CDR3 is TGTGCCAGCAGTGCGACAGGGAATCAGCCCCAGCATTTT.

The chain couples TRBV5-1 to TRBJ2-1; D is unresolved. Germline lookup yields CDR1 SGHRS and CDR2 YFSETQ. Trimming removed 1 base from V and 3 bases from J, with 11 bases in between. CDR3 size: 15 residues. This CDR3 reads CASSLSGTYYNEQFF. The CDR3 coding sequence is TGCGCCAGCAGCTTGTCAGGAACTTACTACAATGAGCAGTTCTTC. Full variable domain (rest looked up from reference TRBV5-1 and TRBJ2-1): KAGVTQTPRYLIKTRGQQVTLSCSPISGHRSVSWYQQTPGQGLQFLFEYFSETQRNKGNFPGRFSGRQFSNSRSEMNVSTLELGDSALYLCASSLSGTYYNEQFFGPGTRLTVL.

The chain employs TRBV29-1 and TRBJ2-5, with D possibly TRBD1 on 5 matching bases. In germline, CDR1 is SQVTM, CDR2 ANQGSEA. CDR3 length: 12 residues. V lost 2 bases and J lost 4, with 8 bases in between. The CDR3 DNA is TGCAGCGTTGAACAGGGTGGAGAGACCCAGTACTTC. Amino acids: CSVEQGGETQYF. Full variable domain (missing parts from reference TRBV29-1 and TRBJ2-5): SAVISQKPSRDICQRGTSLTIQCQVDSQVTMMFWYRQQPGQSLTLIATANQGSEATYESGFVIDKFPISRPNLTFSTLTVSNMSPEDSSIYLCSVEQGGETQYFGPGTRLLVL.

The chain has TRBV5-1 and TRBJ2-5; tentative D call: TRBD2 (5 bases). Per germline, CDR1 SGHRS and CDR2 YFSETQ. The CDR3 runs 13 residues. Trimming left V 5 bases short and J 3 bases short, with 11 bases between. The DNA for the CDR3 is TGCGCCAGCAGTTTAGCGCCAGAAGAGACCCAGTACTTC. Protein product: CASSLAPEETQYF.

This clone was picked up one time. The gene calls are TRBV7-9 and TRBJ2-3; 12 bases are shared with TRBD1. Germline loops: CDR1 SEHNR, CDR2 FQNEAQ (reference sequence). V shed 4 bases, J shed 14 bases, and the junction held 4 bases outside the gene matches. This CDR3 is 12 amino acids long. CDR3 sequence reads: CASSYGTGGRYF. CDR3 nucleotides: TGTGCCAGCAGCTACGGGACAGGGGGCCGGTATTTT.

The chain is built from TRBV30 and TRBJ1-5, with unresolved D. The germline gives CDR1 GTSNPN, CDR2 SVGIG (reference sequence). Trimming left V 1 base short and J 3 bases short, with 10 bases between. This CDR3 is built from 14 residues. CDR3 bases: TGTGCCTGGAGTGCCGGAGGATCCAATCAGCCCCAGCATTTT. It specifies CAWSAGGSNQPQHF.

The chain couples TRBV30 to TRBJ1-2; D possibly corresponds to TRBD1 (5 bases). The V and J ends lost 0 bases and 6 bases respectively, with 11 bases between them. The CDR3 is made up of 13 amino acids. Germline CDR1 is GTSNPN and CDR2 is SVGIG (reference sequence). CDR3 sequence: CAWSVSLTDGYTF. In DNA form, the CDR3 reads TGTGCCTGGAGTGTCTCACTGACAGATGGCTACACCTTC.

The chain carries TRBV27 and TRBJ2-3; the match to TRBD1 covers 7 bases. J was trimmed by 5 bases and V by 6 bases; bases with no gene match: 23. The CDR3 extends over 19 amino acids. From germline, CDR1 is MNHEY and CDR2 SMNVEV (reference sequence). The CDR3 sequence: CASSPTGFILRGEGDTQYF. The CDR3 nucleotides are TGTGCCAGCAGCCCGACAGGGTTCATCCTTCGGGGAGAGGGAGATACGCAGTATTTT.

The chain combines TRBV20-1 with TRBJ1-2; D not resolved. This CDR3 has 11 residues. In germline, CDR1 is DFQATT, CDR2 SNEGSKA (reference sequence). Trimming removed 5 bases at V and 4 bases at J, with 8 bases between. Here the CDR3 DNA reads TGCAGTGCTTTACAGATCTATGGCTACACCTTC. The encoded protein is CSALQIYGYTF.

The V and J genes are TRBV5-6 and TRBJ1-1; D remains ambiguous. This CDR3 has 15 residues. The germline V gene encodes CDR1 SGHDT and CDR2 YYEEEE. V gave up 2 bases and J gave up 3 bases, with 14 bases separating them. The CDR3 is CASSFRGGSDTEAFF. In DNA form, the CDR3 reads TGTGCCAGCAGCTTTCGGGGAGGGAGTGACACTGAAGCTTTCTTT.

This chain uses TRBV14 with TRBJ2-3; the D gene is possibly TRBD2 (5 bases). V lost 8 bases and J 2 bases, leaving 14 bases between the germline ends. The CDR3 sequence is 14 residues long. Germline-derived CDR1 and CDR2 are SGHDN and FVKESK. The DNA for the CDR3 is TGTGCCAGCCGAATCGAGGGAGTCACAGATACGCAGTATTTT. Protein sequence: CASRIEGVTDTQYF.

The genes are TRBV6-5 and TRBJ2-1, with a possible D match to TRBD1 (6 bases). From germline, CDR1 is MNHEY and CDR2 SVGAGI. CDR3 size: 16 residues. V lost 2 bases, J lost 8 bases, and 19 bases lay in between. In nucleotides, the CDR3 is TGTGCCAGCAGTTACCTACGATTCTCAGGGGCCGATGAGCAGTTCTTC. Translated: CASSYLRFSGADEQFF.

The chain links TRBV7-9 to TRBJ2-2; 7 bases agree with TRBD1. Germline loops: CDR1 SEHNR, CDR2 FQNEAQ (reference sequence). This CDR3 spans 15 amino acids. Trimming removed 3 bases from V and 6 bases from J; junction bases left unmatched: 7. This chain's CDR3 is CASSFGQVGSGELFF. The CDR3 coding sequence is TGTGCCAGCAGCTTCGGACAGGTCGGATCCGGGGAGCTGTTTTTT. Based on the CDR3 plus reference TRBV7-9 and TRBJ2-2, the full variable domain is DTGVSQNPRHKITKRGQNVTFRCDPISEHNRLYWYRQTLGQGPEFLTYFQNEAQLEKSRLLSDRFSAERPKGSFSTLEIQRTEQGDSAMYLCASSFGQVGSGELFFGEGSRLTVL.